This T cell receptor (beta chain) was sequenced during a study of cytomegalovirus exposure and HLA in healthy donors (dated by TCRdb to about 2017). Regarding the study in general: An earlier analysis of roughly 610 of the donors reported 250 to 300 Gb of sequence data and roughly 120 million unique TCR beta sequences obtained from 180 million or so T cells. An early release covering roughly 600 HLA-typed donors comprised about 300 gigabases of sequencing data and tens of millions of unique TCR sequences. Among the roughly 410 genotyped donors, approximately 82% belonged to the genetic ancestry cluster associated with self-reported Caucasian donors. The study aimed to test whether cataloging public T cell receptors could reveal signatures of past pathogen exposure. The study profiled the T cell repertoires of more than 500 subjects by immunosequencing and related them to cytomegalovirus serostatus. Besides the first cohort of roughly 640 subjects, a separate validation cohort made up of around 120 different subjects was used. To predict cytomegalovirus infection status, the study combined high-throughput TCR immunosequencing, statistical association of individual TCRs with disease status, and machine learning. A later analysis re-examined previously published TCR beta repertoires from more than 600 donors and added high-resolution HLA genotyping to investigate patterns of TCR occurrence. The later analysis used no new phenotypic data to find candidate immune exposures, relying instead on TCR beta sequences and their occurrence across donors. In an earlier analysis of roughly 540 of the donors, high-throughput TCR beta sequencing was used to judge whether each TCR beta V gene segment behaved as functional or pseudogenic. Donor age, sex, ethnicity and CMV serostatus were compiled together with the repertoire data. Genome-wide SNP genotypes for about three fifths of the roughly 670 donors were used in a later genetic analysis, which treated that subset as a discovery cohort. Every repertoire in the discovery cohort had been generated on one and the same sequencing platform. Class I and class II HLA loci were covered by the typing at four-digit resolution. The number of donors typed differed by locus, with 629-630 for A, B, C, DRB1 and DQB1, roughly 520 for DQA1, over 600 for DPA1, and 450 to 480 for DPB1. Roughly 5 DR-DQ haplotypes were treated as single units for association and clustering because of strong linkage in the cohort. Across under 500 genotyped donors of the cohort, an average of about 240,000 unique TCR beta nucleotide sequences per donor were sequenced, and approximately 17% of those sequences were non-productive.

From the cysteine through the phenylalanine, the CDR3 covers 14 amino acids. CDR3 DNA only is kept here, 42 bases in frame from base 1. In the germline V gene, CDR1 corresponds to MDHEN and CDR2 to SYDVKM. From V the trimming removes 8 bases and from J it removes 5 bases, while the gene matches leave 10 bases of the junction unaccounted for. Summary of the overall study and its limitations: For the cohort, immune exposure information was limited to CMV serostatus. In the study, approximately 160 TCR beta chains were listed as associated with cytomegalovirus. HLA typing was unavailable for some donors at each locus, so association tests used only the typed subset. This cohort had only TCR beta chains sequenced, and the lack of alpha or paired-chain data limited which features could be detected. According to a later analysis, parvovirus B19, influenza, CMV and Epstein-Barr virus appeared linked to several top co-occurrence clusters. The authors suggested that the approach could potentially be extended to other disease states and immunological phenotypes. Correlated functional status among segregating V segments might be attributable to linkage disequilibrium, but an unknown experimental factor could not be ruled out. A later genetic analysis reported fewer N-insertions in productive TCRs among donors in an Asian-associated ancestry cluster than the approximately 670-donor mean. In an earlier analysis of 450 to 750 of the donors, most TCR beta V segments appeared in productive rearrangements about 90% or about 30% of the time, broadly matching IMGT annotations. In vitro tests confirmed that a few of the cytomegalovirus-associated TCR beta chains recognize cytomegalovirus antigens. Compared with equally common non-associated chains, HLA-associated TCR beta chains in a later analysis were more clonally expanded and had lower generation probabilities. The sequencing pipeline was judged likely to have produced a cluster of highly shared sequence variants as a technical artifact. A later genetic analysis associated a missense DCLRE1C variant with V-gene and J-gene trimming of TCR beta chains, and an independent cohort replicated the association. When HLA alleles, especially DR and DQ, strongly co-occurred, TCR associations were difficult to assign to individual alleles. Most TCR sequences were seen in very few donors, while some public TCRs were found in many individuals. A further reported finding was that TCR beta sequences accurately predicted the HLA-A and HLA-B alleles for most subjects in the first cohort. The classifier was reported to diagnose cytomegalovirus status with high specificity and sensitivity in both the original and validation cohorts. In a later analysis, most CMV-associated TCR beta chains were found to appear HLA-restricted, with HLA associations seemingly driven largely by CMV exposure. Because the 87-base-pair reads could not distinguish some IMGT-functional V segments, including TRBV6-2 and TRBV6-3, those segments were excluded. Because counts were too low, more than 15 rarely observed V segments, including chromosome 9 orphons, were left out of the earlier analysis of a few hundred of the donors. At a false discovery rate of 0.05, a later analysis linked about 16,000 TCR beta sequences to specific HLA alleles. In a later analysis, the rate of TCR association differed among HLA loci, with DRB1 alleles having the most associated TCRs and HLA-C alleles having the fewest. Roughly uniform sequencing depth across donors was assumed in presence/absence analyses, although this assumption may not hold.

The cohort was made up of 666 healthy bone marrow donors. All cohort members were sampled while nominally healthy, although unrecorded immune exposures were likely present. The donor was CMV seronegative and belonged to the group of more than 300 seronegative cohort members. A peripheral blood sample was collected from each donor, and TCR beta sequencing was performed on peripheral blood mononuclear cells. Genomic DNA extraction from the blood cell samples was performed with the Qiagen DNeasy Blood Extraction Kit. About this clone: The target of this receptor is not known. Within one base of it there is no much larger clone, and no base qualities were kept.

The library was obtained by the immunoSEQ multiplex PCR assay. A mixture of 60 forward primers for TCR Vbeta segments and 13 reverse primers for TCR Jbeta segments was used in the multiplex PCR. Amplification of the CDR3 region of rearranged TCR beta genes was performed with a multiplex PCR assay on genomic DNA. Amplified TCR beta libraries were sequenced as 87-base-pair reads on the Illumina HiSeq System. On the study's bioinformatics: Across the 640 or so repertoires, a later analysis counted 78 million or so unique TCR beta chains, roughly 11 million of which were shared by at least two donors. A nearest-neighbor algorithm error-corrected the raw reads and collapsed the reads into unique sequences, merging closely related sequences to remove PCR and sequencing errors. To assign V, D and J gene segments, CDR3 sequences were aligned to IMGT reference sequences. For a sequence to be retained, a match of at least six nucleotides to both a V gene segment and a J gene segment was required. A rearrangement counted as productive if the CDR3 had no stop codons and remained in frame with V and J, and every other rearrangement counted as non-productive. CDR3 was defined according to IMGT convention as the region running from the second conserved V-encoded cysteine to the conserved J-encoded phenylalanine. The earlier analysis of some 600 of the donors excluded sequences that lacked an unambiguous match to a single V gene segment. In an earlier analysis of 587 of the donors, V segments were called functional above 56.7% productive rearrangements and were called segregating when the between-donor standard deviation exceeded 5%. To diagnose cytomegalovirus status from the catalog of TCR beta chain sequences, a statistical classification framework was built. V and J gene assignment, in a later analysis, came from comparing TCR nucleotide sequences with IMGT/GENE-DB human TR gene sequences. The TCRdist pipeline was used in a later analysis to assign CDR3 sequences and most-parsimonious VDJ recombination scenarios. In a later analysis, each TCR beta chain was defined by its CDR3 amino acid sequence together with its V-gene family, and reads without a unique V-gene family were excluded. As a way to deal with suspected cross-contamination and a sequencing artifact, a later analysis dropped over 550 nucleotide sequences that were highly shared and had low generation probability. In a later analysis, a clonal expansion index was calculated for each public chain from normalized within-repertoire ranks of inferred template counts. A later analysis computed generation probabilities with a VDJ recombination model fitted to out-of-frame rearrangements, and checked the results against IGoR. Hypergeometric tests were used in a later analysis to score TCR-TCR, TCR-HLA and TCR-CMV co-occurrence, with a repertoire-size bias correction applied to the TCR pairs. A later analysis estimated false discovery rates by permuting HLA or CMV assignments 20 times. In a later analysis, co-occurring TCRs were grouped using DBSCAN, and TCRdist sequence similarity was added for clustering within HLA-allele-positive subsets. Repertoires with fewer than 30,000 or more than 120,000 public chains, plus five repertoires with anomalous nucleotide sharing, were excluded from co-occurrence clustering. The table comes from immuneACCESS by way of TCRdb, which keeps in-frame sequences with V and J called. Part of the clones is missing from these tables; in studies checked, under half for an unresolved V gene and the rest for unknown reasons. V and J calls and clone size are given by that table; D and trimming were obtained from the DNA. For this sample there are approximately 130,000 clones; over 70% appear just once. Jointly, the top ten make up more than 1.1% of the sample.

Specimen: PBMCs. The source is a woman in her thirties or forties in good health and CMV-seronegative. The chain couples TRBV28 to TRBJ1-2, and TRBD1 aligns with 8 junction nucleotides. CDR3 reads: CASRAHDRGYGYTF. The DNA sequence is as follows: TGTGCCAGCCGTGCTCACGACAGGGGTTATGGCTACACCTTC.